The rows below give T cell receptor beta chains drawn from one sample of a study of T cell responses to AZD1222 COVID-19 vaccine. Libraries were prepared by immunoSEQ multiplex PCR; TCRdb keeps only in-frame clonotypes and omits some of them. The sample holds about 110,000 clones, 89% seen once. The input for sequencing was peripheral blood, taken on day 0 of AZD1222 vaccination. The source of these receptors is an adult in good health. Both conserved end residues are part of each CDR3. A D gene is named only where the DNA matches it firmly. Clone size is shown for a subset of rows, as once, few, many or a class of expanded clone.

CDR3nt,CDR3aa,d_gene,len,v_gene,j_gene,abundance
TGTGCCAGCGGGACAGCAGAAGGAAACACCATATATTTT,CASGTAEGNTIYF,TRBD1,13,TRBV19,TRBJ1-3,-
TGTGCCAGCAGTTACTCACTAGCGGGAGCATACGAGCAGTACTTC,CASSYSLAGAYEQYF,TRBD2,15,TRBV6-5,TRBJ2-7,-
TGCAGCGGAACGACTAGCGGGAATTACAATGAGCAGTTCTTC,CSGTTSGNYNEQFF,TRBD2,14,TRBV29-1,TRBJ2-1,-
TGTGCCAGCAGCTTAAACGGAGCAGGGCTGTTTAACGAGCAGTACTTC,CASSLNGAGLFNEQYF,-,16,TRBV7-2,TRBJ2-7,-
TGTGCCAGCTCACCGCGACAGCAGAACACCGGGGAGCTGTTTTTT,CASSPRQQNTGELFF,-,15,TRBV18,TRBJ2-2,-
TGTGCCAGCAGCTTAGCTACCACTAAAAATGAGCAGTTCTTC,CASSLATTKNEQFF,-,14,TRBV7-2,TRBJ2-1,-
TGCAGCGTTGTACGACAAAACACTGAAGCTTTCTTT,CSVVRQNTEAFF,-,12,TRBV29-1,TRBJ1-1,-
TGTGCCAGCAGCCCCGGGGCAGGGCGTTCACCCCTCCACTTT,CASSPGAGRSPLHF,-,14,TRBV7-2,TRBJ1-6,once
TGCGCCAGCAGCTTGGGGCAGCCGAACACTGAAGCTTTCTTT,CASSLGQPNTEAFF,-,14,TRBV5-1,TRBJ1-1,-
TGCGCCAGCAGCTTGGTTGCAACTGGAAACACCATATATTTT,CASSLVATGNTIYF,-,14,TRBV5-1,TRBJ1-3,few
TGCGCCAGCAGCCCCCGGACTAGCGTGACAGATACGCAGTATTTT,CASSPRTSVTDTQYF,TRBD2,15,TRBV4-3,TRBJ2-3,-
TGTGCCAGCAGGTATAGCGGGAGCAACACCGGGGAGCTGTTTTTT,CASRYSGSNTGELFF,TRBD2,15,TRBV28,TRBJ2-2,-
TGTGCCAGCAGCTTAGGCCTCCGACGGGGACGAGACGGCTACACCTTC,CASSLGLRRGRDGYTF,-,16,TRBV7-8,TRBJ1-2,-
TGCGCCAGCAGCTTGGGTCTAGCGTACACAGATACGCAGTATTTT,CASSLGLAYTDTQYF,-,15,TRBV5-1,TRBJ2-3,once
TGTGCCAGCAGCGTAAAGCCCGGCCAGGGAGGCTTTAGCAATCAGCCCCAGCATTTT,CASSVKPGQGGFSNQPQHF,-,19,TRBV5-6,TRBJ1-5,-
TGTGCCAGTAGTATAACCCGAAGGGGGGGGAATCAGCCCCAGCATTTT,CASSITRRGGNQPQHF,-,16,TRBV19,TRBJ1-5,few
TGTGCCAGCAGCTTGGCTGAGCGGGAGTGGGAGACCCAGTACTTC,CASSLAEREWETQYF,TRBD2,15,TRBV5-5,TRBJ2-5,-
TGTGCCAGCAGCGCAGGGGGCGGGGAGACTAATGAAAAACTGTTTTTT,CASSAGGGETNEKLFF,TRBD1,16,TRBV9,TRBJ1-4,-
TGTGCCAGCAGCTCCCCCCCGACTCCTGGAAACACCATATATTTT,CASSSPPTPGNTIYF,-,15,TRBV7-2,TRBJ1-3,-
TGTGCCACCAGTGATTTAAGAGGGGTCCAAGAGACCCAGTACTTC,CATSDLRGVQETQYF,-,15,TRBV24-1,TRBJ2-5,-
TGTGCCAGTATAAACTCTGGGGCCAACGTCCTGACTTTC,CASINSGANVLTF,-,13,TRBV12-3/TRBV12-4,TRBJ2-6,-
TGTGCCAGCACAAGCCCCCCGGTAAATCAGCCCCAGCATTTT,CASTSPPVNQPQHF,-,14,TRBV28,TRBJ1-5,once
TGTGCCAGCAGTGACTCTCTCAGGGACAGGGTGGGTGAGCAGTTCTTC,CASSDSLRDRVGEQFF,TRBD1,16,TRBV6-4,TRBJ2-1,few
TGTGCCAGCAGTGAACAGGGGAACTATGGCTACACCTTC,CASSEQGNYGYTF,TRBD1,13,TRBV12-3/TRBV12-4,TRBJ1-2,-
TGTGCCAGCAGTACCGGGACAGCGTCCTCTGGAAACACCATATATTTT,CASSTGTASSGNTIYF,TRBD1,16,TRBV5-5,TRBJ1-3,once
TGTGCCAGCTCAACCGGGCGAGAGACCCAGTACTTC,CASSTGRETQYF,-,12,TRBV18,TRBJ2-5,-
TGTGCCAGCAACGGAAAGGGTTCAGGGTTGGGGGAAAAACTGTTTTTT,CASNGKGSGLGEKLFF,-,16,TRBV2,TRBJ1-4,-
TGTGCCAGCTCACCCGGACAGTCTGGCACAGATACGCAGTATTTT,CASSPGQSGTDTQYF,-,15,TRBV18,TRBJ2-3,-
TGCAGCGCTGGGGCCGGGACAGGGAGTTTCAATGAGCAGTTCTTC,CSAGAGTGSFNEQFF,TRBD1,15,TRBV29-1,TRBJ2-1,-
TGTGCCAGCGGCCCGACAGGGATTGAACTAGCGGGAAAGCAGTTCTTC,CASGPTGIELAGKQFF,TRBD2,16,TRBV7-9,TRBJ2-1,-
TGTGCCACCAGCAGAGGACTTCGGACAGGGGCAGGCAATCAGCCCCAGCATTTT,CATSRGLRTGAGNQPQHF,TRBD1,18,TRBV15,TRBJ1-5,-
TGTGCCAGCAACTTAGGACAGTATAATTCACCCCTCCACTTT,CASNLGQYNSPLHF,-,14,TRBV28,TRBJ1-6,-
TGCGCCAGCAGCAGGGTAGGGGACAGGAATGAAAAACTGTTTTTT,CASSRVGDRNEKLFF,TRBD1,15,TRBV5-1,TRBJ1-4,-
TGTGCCAGCAGCCACTTGGGGACCCAGGGTGAGCAGTTCTTC,CASSHLGTQGEQFF,-,14,TRBV14,TRBJ2-1,-
TGTGCCAGCAGCGCCGGGACAGTAAACACCATATATTTT,CASSAGTVNTIYF,TRBD1,13,TRBV9,TRBJ1-3,-
TGTGCCATCAGGGGGGCGGGGTTTGGACAGCCCCAGCATTTT,CAIRGAGFGQPQHF,-,14,TRBV10-3,TRBJ1-5,-
TGTGCCAGCAGCGGGCCTCTCATCGGGGTGAGAAATCAGCCCCAGCATTTT,CASSGPLIGVRNQPQHF,-,17,TRBV28,TRBJ1-5,once